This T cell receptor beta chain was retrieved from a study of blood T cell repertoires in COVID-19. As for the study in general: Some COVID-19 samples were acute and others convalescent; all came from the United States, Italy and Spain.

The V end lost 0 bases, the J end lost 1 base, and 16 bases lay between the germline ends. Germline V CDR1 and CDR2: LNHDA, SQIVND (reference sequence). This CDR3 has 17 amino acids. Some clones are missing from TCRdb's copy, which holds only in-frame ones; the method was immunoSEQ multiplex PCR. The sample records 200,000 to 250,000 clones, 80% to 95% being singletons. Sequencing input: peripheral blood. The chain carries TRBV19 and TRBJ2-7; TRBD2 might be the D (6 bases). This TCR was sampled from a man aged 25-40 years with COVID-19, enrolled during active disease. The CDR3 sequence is CASSIDLGGASSYEQYF. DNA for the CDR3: TGTGCCAGTAGTATAGATCTGGGCGGGGCGAGTTCCTACGAGCAGTACTTC.